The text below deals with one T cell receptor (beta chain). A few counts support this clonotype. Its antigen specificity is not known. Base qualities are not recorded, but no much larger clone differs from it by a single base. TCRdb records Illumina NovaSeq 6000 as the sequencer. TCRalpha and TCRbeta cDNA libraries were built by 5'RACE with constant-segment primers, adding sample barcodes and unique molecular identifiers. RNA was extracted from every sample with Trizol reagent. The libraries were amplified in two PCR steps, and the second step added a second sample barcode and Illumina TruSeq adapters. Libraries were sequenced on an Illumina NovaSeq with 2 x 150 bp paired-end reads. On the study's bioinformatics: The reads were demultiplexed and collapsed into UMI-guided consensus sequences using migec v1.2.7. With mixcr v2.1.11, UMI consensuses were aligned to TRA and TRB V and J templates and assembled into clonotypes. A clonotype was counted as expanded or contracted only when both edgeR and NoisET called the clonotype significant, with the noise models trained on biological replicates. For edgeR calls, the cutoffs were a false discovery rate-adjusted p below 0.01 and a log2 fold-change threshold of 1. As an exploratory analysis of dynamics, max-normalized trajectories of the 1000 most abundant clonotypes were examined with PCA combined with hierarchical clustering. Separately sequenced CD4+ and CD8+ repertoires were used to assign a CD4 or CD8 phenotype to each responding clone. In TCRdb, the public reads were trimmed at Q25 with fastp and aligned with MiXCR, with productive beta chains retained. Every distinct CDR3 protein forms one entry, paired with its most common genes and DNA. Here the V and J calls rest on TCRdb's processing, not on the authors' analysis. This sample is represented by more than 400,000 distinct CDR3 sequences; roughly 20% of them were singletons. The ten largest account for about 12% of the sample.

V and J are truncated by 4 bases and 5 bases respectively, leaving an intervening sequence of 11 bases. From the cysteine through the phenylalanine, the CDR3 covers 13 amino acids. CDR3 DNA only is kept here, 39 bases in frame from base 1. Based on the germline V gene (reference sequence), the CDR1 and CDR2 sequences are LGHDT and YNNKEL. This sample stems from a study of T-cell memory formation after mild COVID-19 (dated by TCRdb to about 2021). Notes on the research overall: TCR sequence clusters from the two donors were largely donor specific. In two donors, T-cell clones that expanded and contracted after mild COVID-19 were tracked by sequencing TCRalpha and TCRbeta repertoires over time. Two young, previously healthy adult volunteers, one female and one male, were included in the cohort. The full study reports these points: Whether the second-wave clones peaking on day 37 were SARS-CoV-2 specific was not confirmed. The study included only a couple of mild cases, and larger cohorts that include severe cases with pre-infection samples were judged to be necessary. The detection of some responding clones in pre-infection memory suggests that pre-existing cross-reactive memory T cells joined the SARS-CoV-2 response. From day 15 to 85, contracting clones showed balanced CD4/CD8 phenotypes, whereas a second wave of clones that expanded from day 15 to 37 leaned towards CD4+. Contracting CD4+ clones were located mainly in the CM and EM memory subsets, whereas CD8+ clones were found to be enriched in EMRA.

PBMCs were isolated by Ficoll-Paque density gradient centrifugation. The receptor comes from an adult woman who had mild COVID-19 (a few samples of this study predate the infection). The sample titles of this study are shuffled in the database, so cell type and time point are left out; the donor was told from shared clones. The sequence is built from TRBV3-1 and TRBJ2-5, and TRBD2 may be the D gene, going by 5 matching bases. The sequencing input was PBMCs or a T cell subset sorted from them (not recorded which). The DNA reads TGTGCCAGCAGCCTCTTCGGGGTCGAGACCCAGTACTTC. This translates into CASSLFGVETQYF.